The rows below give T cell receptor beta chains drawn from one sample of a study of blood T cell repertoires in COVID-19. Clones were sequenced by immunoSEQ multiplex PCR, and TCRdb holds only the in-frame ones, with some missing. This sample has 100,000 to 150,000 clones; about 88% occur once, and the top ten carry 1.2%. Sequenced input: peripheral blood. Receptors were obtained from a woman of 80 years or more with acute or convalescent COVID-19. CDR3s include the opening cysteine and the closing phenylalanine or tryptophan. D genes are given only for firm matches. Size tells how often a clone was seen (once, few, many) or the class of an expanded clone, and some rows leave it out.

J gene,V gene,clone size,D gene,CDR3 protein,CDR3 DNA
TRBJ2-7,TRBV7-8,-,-,CASKVGASYEQYF,TGTGCCTCCAAAGTGGGGGCCTCCTACGAGCAGTACTTC
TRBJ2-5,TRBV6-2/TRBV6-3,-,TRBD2,CASSYGGGSGAETQYF,TGTGCCAGCAGTTATGGAGGAGGTAGCGGGGCGGAGACCCAGTACTTC
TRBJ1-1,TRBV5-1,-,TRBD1,CASSLRTGEPSKAFF,TGCGCCAGCAGCCTCCGGACAGGGGAACCCTCGAAAGCTTTCTTT
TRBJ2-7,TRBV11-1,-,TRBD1,CASSSGQGNYEQYF,TGTGCCAGCAGCTCCGGACAGGGTAACTACGAGCAGTACTTC
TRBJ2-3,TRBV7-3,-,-,CASSLTPGGDTQYF,TGTGCCAGCAGCTTAACACCTGGAGGGGATACGCAGTATTTT
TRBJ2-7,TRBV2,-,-,CASSPTGTREQYF,TGTGCCAGCAGTCCAACCGGGACAAGGGAGCAGTACTTC
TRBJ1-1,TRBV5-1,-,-,CASSLTPSAEAFF,TGCGCCAGCAGCTTGACGCCTAGCGCTGAAGCTTTCTTT
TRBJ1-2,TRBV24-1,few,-,CATSENGGLAYGYTF,TGTGCCACCAGTGAAAATGGGGGACTGGCTTATGGCTACACCTTC
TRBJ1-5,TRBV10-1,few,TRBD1,CASSEIETGGGNQPQHF,TGCGCCAGCAGTGAGATAGAGACAGGGGGCGGCAATCAGCCCCAGCATTTT
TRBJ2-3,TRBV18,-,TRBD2,CSSGSRDTQYF,TGTTCTAGCGGGAGTCGGGATACGCAGTATTTT
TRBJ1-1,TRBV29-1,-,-,CSVEGQDTEAFF,TGCAGCGTTGAAGGACAAGACACTGAAGCTTTCTTT
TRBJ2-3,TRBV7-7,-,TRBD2,CASSPGTSRTTDTQYF,TGTGCTAGCAGCCCAGGGACTAGTAGGACCACAGATACGCAGTATTTT
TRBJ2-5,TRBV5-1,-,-,CASSSLGEETQYF,TGCGCCAGCAGCTCCCTCGGGGAAGAGACCCAGTACTTC
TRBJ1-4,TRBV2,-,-,CASSLDSFATNEKLFF,TGTGCCAGCAGCCTAGACAGTTTTGCAACTAATGAAAAACTGTTTTTT
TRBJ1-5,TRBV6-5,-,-,CASRDDTGSYQPQHF,TGTGCCAGCAGAGATGACACCGGCTCTTATCAGCCCCAGCATTTT
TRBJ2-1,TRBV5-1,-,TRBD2,CASSLFSGGRNEQFF,TGCGCCAGCAGCTTGTTTAGCGGGGGCCGCAATGAGCAGTTCTTC
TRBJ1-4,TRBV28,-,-,CASSFPASDATNEKLFF,TGTGCCAGCAGTTTCCCAGCTAGTGACGCAACTAATGAAAAACTGTTTTTT
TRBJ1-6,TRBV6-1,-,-,CASSEIQGPNSPLHF,TGTGCCAGCAGTGAAATACAGGGCCCTAATTCACCCCTCCACTTT
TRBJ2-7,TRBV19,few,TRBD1,CASSPRTGYRPEQYF,TGTGCCAGTAGTCCACGGACAGGGTATAGGCCCGAGCAGTACTTC
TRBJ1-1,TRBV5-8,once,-,CASSLDRNTEAFF,TGTGCCAGCAGCTTGGACAGGAACACTGAAGCTTTCTTT
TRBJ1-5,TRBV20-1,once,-,CSASRRRQSNQPQHF,TGCAGTGCTAGTCGACGGCGACAGAGCAATCAGCCCCAGCATTTT
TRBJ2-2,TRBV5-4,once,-,CASSLTDSGSGELFF,TGTGCCAGCAGCTTAACGGACAGTGGCTCCGGGGAGCTGTTTTTT
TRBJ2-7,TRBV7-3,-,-,CASSLSPTSPRDEQYF,TGTGCCAGCAGCTTAAGTCCCACAAGTCCACGGGACGAGCAGTACTTC
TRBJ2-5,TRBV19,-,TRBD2,CASSLDSQRGTQYF,TGTGCCAGTAGTTTGGACTCGCAGCGGGGGACCCAGTACTTC
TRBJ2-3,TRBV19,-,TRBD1,CATGTGFWSDTQYF,TGTGCCACGGGGACAGGGTTTTGGTCAGATACGCAGTATTTT
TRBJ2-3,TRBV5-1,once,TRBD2,CASSLELAGSTDTQYF,TGCGCCAGCAGCTTGGAGCTAGCGGGATCCACAGATACGCAGTATTTT
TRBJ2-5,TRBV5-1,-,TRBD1,CASSSRDRGPQETQYF,TGCGCCAGCAGCTCCCGGGACAGGGGGCCGCAAGAGACCCAGTACTTC
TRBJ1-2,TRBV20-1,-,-,CSAPRVRGYTF,TGCAGTGCACCCAGGGTAAGAGGCTACACCTTC
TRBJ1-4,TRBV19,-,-,CASSIRGEKLFF,TGTGCCAGTAGTATCCGGGGTGAAAAACTGTTTTTT
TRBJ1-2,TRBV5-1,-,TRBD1,CASSLTGVYGYTF,TGCGCCAGCAGCTTGACAGGGGTATATGGCTACACCTTC
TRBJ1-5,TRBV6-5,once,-,CASREVGGGQPQHF,TGTGCCAGCAGAGAGGTTGGGGGCGGGCAGCCCCAGCATTTT
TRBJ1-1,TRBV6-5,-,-,CASSPPGKSEAFF,TGTGCCAGCAGTCCCCCAGGGAAATCGGAAGCTTTCTTT
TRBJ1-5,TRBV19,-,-,CASSMGRPLKNQPQHF,TGTGCCAGTAGTATGGGGCGCCCTCTAAAAAATCAGCCCCAGCATTTT
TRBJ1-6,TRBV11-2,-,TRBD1,CASSLGTGENSPLHF,TGTGCCAGCAGCTTAGGGACAGGGGAGAATTCACCCCTCCACTTT
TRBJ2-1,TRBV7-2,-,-,CASSNRDKGNEQFF,TGTGCCAGCAGCAACCGGGACAAGGGAAATGAGCAGTTCTTC
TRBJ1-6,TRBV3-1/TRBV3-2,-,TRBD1,CASSQPTGGQGALHF,TGTGCCAGCAGCCAACCGACCGGGGGACAGGGAGCCCTCCACTTT
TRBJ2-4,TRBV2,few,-,CASSLQGTKNIQYF,TGTGCCAGCAGTCTACAGGGAACCAAAAACATTCAGTACTTC
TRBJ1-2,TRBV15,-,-,CATSIERSYPNYGYTF,TGTGCCACTAGCATAGAGAGGTCCTATCCTAACTATGGCTACACCTTC
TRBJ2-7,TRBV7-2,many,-,CASSFMDTGYEQYF,TGTGCCAGCAGCTTCATGGATACGGGCTACGAGCAGTACTTC
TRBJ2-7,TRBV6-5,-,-,CASSYWGAESSYEQYF,TGTGCCAGCAGTTACTGGGGAGCGGAGAGCTCCTACGAGCAGTACTTC
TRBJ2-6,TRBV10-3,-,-,CAISSPGYSGANVLTF,TGTGCCATCAGCTCCCCGGGATACTCTGGGGCCAACGTCCTGACTTTC
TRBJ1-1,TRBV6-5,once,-,CASSYYAGGAEAFF,TGTGCCAGCAGTTACTACGCGGGGGGCGCTGAAGCTTTCTTT
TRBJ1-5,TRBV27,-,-,CASRMLPGEGNQPQHF,TGTGCCAGCAGGATGCTGCCTGGGGAGGGGAATCAGCCCCAGCATTTT
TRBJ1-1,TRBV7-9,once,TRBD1,CASSLRAGGLEAFF,TGTGCCAGCAGCTTACGGGCAGGGGGCCTTGAAGCTTTCTTT
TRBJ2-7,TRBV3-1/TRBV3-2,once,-,CASSQTTYEQYF,TGTGCCAGCAGCCAGACAACCTACGAGCAGTACTTC
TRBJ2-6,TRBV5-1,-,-,CASSLEASRSGSGANVLTF,TGCGCCAGCAGCTTGGAGGCTTCACGGAGTGGATCTGGGGCCAACGTCCTGACTTTC
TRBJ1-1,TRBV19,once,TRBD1,CASSIDRVHMNTEAFF,TGTGCCAGTAGTATCGACAGGGTTCACATGAACACTGAAGCTTTCTTT
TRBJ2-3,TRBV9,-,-,CASSVGTWDTQYF,TGTGCCAGCAGCGTAGGCACTTGGGATACGCAGTATTTT
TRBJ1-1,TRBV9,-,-,CASSVLGDTEAFF,TGTGCCAGCAGCGTTCTAGGAGACACTGAAGCTTTCTTT
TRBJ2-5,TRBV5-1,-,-,CASSFQGKAEETQYF,TGCGCCAGCAGCTTCCAGGGGAAGGCTGAGGAGACCCAGTACTTC
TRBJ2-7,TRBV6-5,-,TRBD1,CASSYRTQGADEQYF,TGTGCCAGCAGTTATCGCACTCAGGGGGCCGACGAGCAGTACTTC
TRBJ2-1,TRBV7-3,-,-,CASSFTSSPYNEQFF,TGTGCCAGCAGCTTTACAAGTAGCCCCTACAATGAGCAGTTCTTC
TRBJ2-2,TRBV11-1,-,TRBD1,CASSHDRVGNTGELFF,TGTGCCAGCAGCCACGACAGGGTTGGGAACACCGGGGAGCTGTTTTTT
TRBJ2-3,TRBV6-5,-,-,CASSYSPGRYTDTQYF,TGTGCCAGCAGTTACTCCCCCGGGAGATACACAGATACGCAGTATTTT
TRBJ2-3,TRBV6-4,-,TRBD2,CASSDSIGSGRRDTQYF,TGTGCCAGCAGTGACTCGATTGGTAGCGGGAGGAGGGATACGCAGTATTTT
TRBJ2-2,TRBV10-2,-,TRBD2,CAARPGLAGGTGELFF,TGCGCTGCCCGACCAGGGCTAGCGGGAGGTACCGGGGAGCTGTTTTTT
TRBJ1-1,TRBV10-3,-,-,CAINPGGPSEAFF,TGTGCCATCAACCCCGGGGGGCCTAGTGAAGCTTTCTTT
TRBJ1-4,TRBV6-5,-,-,CASSYLSGGDEKLFF,TGTGCCAGCAGTTACTTGTCGGGGGGAGATGAAAAACTGTTTTTT
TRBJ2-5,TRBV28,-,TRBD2,CASTPGGLAGKIQETQYF,TGTGCCAGCACCCCCGGTGGGCTAGCGGGAAAAATCCAAGAGACCCAGTACTTC